These T cell receptor beta chains were read from a single sample in a study of cytomegalovirus exposure and HLA in healthy donors. Profiling relied on immunoSEQ multiplex PCR, and the TCRdb table lists in-frame clones only, not all of them. The table shows 110,000 or so clones, with approximately 74% occurring only once. Sequencing was done on a sample of PBMCs. These receptors were collected from a woman aged 35 to 49 in good health and CMV-seropositive. CDR3s include the opening cysteine and the closing phenylalanine or tryptophan. The order of the fields is D gene, CDR3 length, J gene, V gene, clone size, CDR3 DNA, CDR3 protein. The D gene is left open where the match is weak. Only part of the rows carry a size: once, few, many, or a class if the clone is expanded.

NA | 14 | TRBJ1-1 | TRBV18 | NA | TGTGCCAGCTCACCACCAGGGAGGGACACTGAAGCTTTCTTT | CASSPPGRDTEAFF
TRBD1 | 16 | TRBJ2-2 | TRBV19 | NA | TGTGCCAGTAGGAAACCGGGACAGGGGGCCGCCGGGGAGCTGTTTTTT | CASRKPGQGAAGELFF
NA | 14 | TRBJ2-2 | TRBV7-3 | few | TGTGCCAGCAGCTCCCAGCGCCACACCGGGGAGCTGTTTTTT | CASSSQRHTGELFF
NA | 17 | TRBJ1-2 | TRBV9 | NA | TGTGCCAGCAGCGTACCCCTCCGGAGGGGCCGACGGGATGGCTACACCTTC | CASSVPLRRGRRDGYTF
NA | 14 | TRBJ1-2 | TRBV6-1 | once | TGTGCCAGCAGTGATCAGGGCGGCCGGCGGGGCTACACCTTC | CASSDQGGRRGYTF
NA | 18 | TRBJ1-6 | TRBV4-1 | few | TGCGCCAGCAGCCAGTCCCGCCGGGACACCTCCTATAATTCACCCCTCCACTTT | CASSQSRRDTSYNSPLHF
TRBD2 | 12 | TRBJ2-1 | TRBV27 | NA | TGTGCCAGCAGTCAATTAGCGGGTGAGCAGTTCTTC | CASSQLAGEQFF
NA | 15 | TRBJ2-6 | TRBV7-9 | NA | TGTGCCAGCAGTCTTACAGGGACTGGGGCCAACGTCCTGACTTTC | CASSLTGTGANVLTF
NA | 16 | TRBJ1-2 | TRBV9 | NA | TGTGCCAGCAGCGTAGGGGTCGGGACTTTCGACTATGGCTACACCTTC | CASSVGVGTFDYGYTF
TRBD1 | 16 | TRBJ2-7 | TRBV6-1 | NA | TGTGCCAGCAGTGATTTTGGGGACAGGGGCCGCTACGAGCAGTACTTC | CASSDFGDRGRYEQYF
NA | 14 | TRBJ1-4 | TRBV4-2 | NA | TGTGCCAGCAGCCAATTAGGGGATAATGAAAAACTGTTTTTT | CASSQLGDNEKLFF
NA | 14 | TRBJ1-1 | TRBV7-9 | NA | TGTGCCAGCAGCTTAGGGCAGGTGAACACTGAAGCTTTCTTT | CASSLGQVNTEAFF
TRBD1 | 15 | TRBJ1-5 | TRBV6-1 | NA | TGTGCCACCAACGACAGGGGCTTTAGCAATCAGCCCCAGCATTTT | CATNDRGFSNQPQHF
NA | 16 | TRBJ2-7 | TRBV4-2 | NA | TGTGCCAGCAGCCAAGTGGAGGCTAGCTACTCCTACGAGCAGTACTTC | CASSQVEASYSYEQYF
NA | 15 | TRBJ2-5 | TRBV4-2 | once | TGTGCCAGCAGCCAACGCCCCTCAGGGCAAGAGACCCAGTACTTC | CASSQRPSGQETQYF
TRBD1 | 15 | TRBJ1-1 | TRBV5-1 | NA | TGCGCCAGCAGCGTGGACAGGGTGCCGAACACTGAAGCTTTCTTT | CASSVDRVPNTEAFF
TRBD1 | 15 | TRBJ1-2 | TRBV4-3 | NA | TGCGCCAGCAGCCAAGACACCGGGACAGACTTGTCGGACACCTTC | CASSQDTGTDLSDTF
TRBD1 | 16 | TRBJ2-7 | TRBV5-1 | once | TGCGCCAGCAGCACCCAGGGGGTACTTCCTTCCTACGAGCAGTACTTC | CASSTQGVLPSYEQYF
TRBD1 | 15 | TRBJ2-7 | TRBV9 | once | TGTGCCAGCAGCGTTCATGGGACAGGGATGGACGAGCAGTACTTC | CASSVHGTGMDEQYF
NA | 15 | TRBJ2-2 | TRBV30 | NA | TGTGCCTGGAGTGTATTAACGGGGGACACCGGGGAGCTGTTTTTT | CAWSVLTGDTGELFF
TRBD1 | 14 | TRBJ2-1 | TRBV18 | NA | TGTGCCAGCTCCCGGGACAGCGTATACAATGAGCAGTTCTTC | CASSRDSVYNEQFF
NA | 14 | TRBJ1-1 | TRBV5-1 | NA | TGCGCCAGCAGCTTGGATGCCGGGGGCACTGAAGCTTTCTTT | CASSLDAGGTEAFF
TRBD1 | 14 | TRBJ1-2 | TRBV7-3 | NA | TGTGCCAGCAGCCCCCGACAGGGCCTTGGTGGCTACACCTTC | CASSPRQGLGGYTF
NA | 15 | TRBJ1-1 | TRBV7-8 | NA | TGTGCCAGCAGTTTAAAGACAGGTGGTAACACTGAAGCTTTCTTT | CASSLKTGGNTEAFF
TRBD1 | 17 | TRBJ2-2 | TRBV18 | once | TGTGCCAGCTTCAACCAGAGGACAGGGACTAACACCGGGGAGCTGTTTTTT | CASFNQRTGTNTGELFF
TRBD1 | 15 | TRBJ1-2 | TRBV5-4 | NA | TGTGCCAGCAGCCCGGGACAGGGGGCTAACTATGGCTACACCTTC | CASSPGQGANYGYTF
NA | 16 | TRBJ2-6 | TRBV12-5 | NA | TGTGCTAGTGGTTTGGGACAGTTCTCTGGGGCCAACGTCCTGACTTTC | CASGLGQFSGANVLTF
TRBD2 | 15 | TRBJ2-2 | TRBV11-3 | NA | TGTGCCAGCAGCGCGACTAGCGGGTTCACCGGGGAGCTGTTTTTT | CASSATSGFTGELFF
NA | 12 | TRBJ1-1 | TRBV7-6 | NA | TGTGCCAGCAGCGGTAGGAGGACTGAAGCTTTCTTT | CASSGRRTEAFF
TRBD1 | 16 | TRBJ1-2 | TRBV7-3 | NA | TGTGCCAGCAGCCCATCAGGGACAGGGAACCAGCGGGGCTACACCTTC | CASSPSGTGNQRGYTF
NA | 12 | TRBJ2-2 | TRBV4-1 | NA | TGCGCCAGCAGCCAAGTCGGCGGGGAGCTGTTTTTT | CASSQVGGELFF
TRBD1 | 16 | TRBJ2-1 | TRBV5-1 | few | TGCGCCAGCAGACCGACCGGGACAGGGGACTACAATGAGCAGTTCTTC | CASRPTGTGDYNEQFF
TRBD2 | 21 | TRBJ2-3 | TRBV7-7 | few | TGTGCTAGCAGCTTAGGAGGGACTAGCGGGAGCCAACAACCGCACACAGATACGCAGTATTTT | CASSLGGTSGSQQPHTDTQYF
TRBD2 | 19 | TRBJ2-1 | TRBV14 | few | TGTGCCAGCAGCAAGGGACTAGCGGGAGGGCCTTTCTCCTACAATGAGCAGTTCTTC | CASSKGLAGGPFSYNEQFF
TRBD2 | 15 | TRBJ2-7 | TRBV13 | NA | TGTGCCAGCAGCCTTGGGACTAGCGGGAGTGGCGAGCAGTACTTC | CASSLGTSGSGEQYF
TRBD1 | 13 | TRBJ1-1 | TRBV9 | few | TGTGCCAGCAGCTTCCAGGGGGGTACTGAAGCTTTCTTT | CASSFQGGTEAFF
NA | 13 | TRBJ2-5 | TRBV5-1 | NA | TGCGCCAGCAGCTTAGGGGCACTAGAGACCCAGTACTTC | CASSLGALETQYF
NA | 12 | TRBJ2-3 | TRBV10-2 | NA | TGCGCCAGCTGGGGGCGTAGGGATACGCAGTATTTT | CASWGRRDTQYF
TRBD1 | 14 | TRBJ2-3 | TRBV7-9 | once | TGTGCCAGCAGCCCATGGACAGGATCGGGTACGCAGTATTTT | CASSPWTGSGTQYF
TRBD1 | 12 | TRBJ1-1 | TRBV29-1 | NA | TGCAGCACGCGACAGGGTGGGACTGAAGCTTTCTTT | CSTRQGGTEAFF
TRBD1 | 15 | TRBJ2-1 | TRBV2 | NA | TGTGCCAGCAGGGCACCGGGACAGGGCCTAAATGAGCAGTTCTTC | CASRAPGQGLNEQFF
TRBD1 | 14 | TRBJ2-5 | TRBV5-4 | NA | TGTGCCAGCAGCGTGGGACAGGTCCAAGAGACCCAGTACTTC | CASSVGQVQETQYF
TRBD1 | 15 | TRBJ2-5 | TRBV18 | NA | TGTGCCAGCTCACAGACAGGGGGTCCTCAAGAGACCCAGTACTTC | CASSQTGGPQETQYF
TRBD2 | 16 | TRBJ2-1 | TRBV5-8 | NA | TGTGCCAGCAGCTTCCATGGTAGCGGGAGTAGGTATGAGCAGTTCTTC | CASSFHGSGSRYEQFF
TRBD2 | 19 | TRBJ2-3 | TRBV7-2 | NA | TGTGCCAGCAGCTTAGTCGCCCTAGCGGGGGGGGGAAGCACAGATACGCAGTATTTT | CASSLVALAGGGSTDTQYF
NA | 18 | TRBJ1-5 | TRBV15 | once | TGTGCCACCAGCAGAGTTAGCCGGGGGGCTCGGAGTAATCAGCCCCAGCATTTT | CATSRVSRGARSNQPQHF
NA | 16 | TRBJ2-5 | TRBV11-3 | NA | TGTGCCAGCAGCTTTCGAGGGACTCTCGACGGGGAGACCCAGTACTTC | CASSFRGTLDGETQYF
TRBD2 | 15 | TRBJ2-7 | TRBV30 | NA | TGTGCCTGGAGTGTTCCGGGGGGACCCAGGAGGAGGCAGTACTTC | CAWSVPGGPRRRQYF
NA | 13 | TRBJ1-1 | TRBV6-5 | few | TGTGCCAGCAGCAAGGAAACGGGGAGGGAAGCTTTCTTT | CASSKETGREAFF
TRBD2 | 17 | TRBJ2-3 | TRBV10-3 | NA | TGTGCCATCAGCCAAACTAGCGGGGGGTTCCCGACAGATACGCAGTATTTT | CAISQTSGGFPTDTQYF
TRBD1 | 18 | TRBJ2-5 | TRBV30 | few | TGTGCCTGGAGCACCGGGAGATGGACAGGGCCCCTCCAAGAGACCCAGTACTTC | CAWSTGRWTGPLQETQYF
NA | 11 | TRBJ1-1 | TRBV6-6 | once | TGTGCCAGCAGTCACACCCCTGAAGCTTTCTTT | CASSHTPEAFF
NA | 11 | TRBJ1-1 | TRBV29-1 | NA | TGCAGCGTTGAACCAGGCACTGAAGCTTTCTTT | CSVEPGTEAFF